A single sample gave rise to the 13 T cell receptor beta chains below, sequenced in a study of cytomegalovirus exposure and HLA in healthy donors. PCR employed 60 Vbeta and 13 Jbeta primers. TCRdb keeps only in-frame clones here, not all; method: immunoSEQ multiplex PCR. Seen here are roughly 96,000 clones, 60% to 75% observed once, and the top ten hold around an eighth. The sequenced sample was PBMCs. The source is a woman aged 70-85 years in good health and CMV-seropositive.

This chain links TRBV28 with TRBJ2-5; TRBD1 matches at 9 bases. The CDR3 loop spans 15 amino acids. CDR1 and CDR2 (germline): MDHEN, SYDVKM. Trimming took 5 bases from V and 4 from J; bases not matched to a gene: 8. The CDR3 coding sequence is TGTGCCAGCAGTGGGGGGACAGGGATCTTAGAGACCCAGTACTTC. It yields the protein CASSGGTGILETQYF.

V usage is TRBV11-2 and J usage is TRBJ2-2; D is perhaps TRBD2 (6 bases). Deletions cut 5 bases from V and 6 bases from J, with 22 bases between. Germline values: CDR1 SGHAT, CDR2 FQNNGV. CDR3 length equals 17 residues. CDR3 nucleotides: TGTGCCAGCAGCACATGGTCCTTCGCGGAGGGGCCCGGGGAGCTGTTTTTT. Translation gives CASSTWSFAEGPGELFF.

V gene TRBV7-6 combines with J gene TRBJ2-5, with 11 bases fitting TRBD2. The CDR3 runs 15 residues. V was clipped by 5 bases and J by 5 bases; unmatched bases: 7. In germline, CDR1 is SGHVS, CDR2 FNYEAQ. The CDR3 region is CASSPRTSGLETQYF. CDR3 nucleotide sequence: TGTGCCAGCAGCCCCCGGACTAGCGGGCTCGAGACCCAGTACTTC.

The chain uses TRBV5-1 and TRBJ2-1; D not certain. Germline CDR1 and CDR2: SGHRS and YFSETQ. Trimming shortened V by 2 bases and J by 7 bases, and 13 bases separated the two germline ends. The CDR3 has 14 amino acids. The DNA for the CDR3 is TGCGCCAGCAGCTTACAGTATGGCCCGAATGAGCAGTTCTTC. This sequence encodes CASSLQYGPNEQFF.

The chain has TRBV5-1 and TRBJ2-7; TRBD1 matches 7 bases. Germline lookup yields CDR1 SGHRS and CDR2 YFSETQ. The CDR3 loop spans 13 amino acids. Trimming took 4 bases from V and 2 from J; bases not matched to a gene: 3. CDR3 sequence: CASSIQGTYEQYF. The CDR3 nucleotides are TGCGCCAGCAGCATACAGGGGACCTACGAGCAGTACTTC.

The chain employs TRBV19 and TRBJ1-2, with TRBD1 matching over 12 bases. Germline loops: CDR1 LNHDA, CDR2 SQIVND (reference sequence). J was trimmed by 4 bases and V by 3 bases; bases with no gene match: 3. The CDR3 runs to 15 residues. The CDR3 spells CASSMGTGGIYGYTF. CDR3 in DNA: TGTGCCAGTAGTATGGGGACAGGGGGCATCTATGGCTACACCTTC.

The chain joins TRBV7-9 to TRBJ2-7, with TRBD1 matching 9 bases. Germline CDR1 and CDR2: SEHNR and FQNEAQ (reference sequence). The CDR3 sequence is 13 residues long. V lost 5 bases to trimming and J lost 7 bases; unmatched junction nucleotides: 6. The CDR3 coding sequence is TGTGCCAGCAGCCCCGGACAGGGGATTGAGCAGTACTTC. This sequence encodes CASSPGQGIEQYF.

A few counts support this clone. The V gene is TRBV5-4, the J gene TRBJ2-7; 10 nucleotides align to TRBD1. The CDR3 extends over 15 amino acids. Per germline, CDR1 SGHNT and CDR2 YYREEE (reference sequence). The V gene end was trimmed by 6 bases and the J gene end by 4 bases; junction bases not matched to a gene: 10. Here the CDR3 DNA reads TGTGCCAGCACCCGGGACAGGGGACTTTTATACGAGCAGTACTTC. The encoded protein is CASTRDRGLLYEQYF.

The table lists this clone with a count of one. The chain joins TRBV27 to TRBJ1-5, with 9 nucleotides matching TRBD1. J lost 3 bases, V lost 5 bases, and 8 bases had no gene match. CDR3 length equals 16 residues. CDR1 is MNHEY, CDR2 SMNVEV, per germline (reference sequence). Written as DNA, the CDR3 is TGTGCCAGCAGTCTCCTAGGGACAGGGATCAATCAGCCCCAGCATTTT. This codes for CASSLLGTGINQPQHF.

The V call is TRBV7-9, the J call TRBJ2-1, with D uncertain. V was shortened by 5 bases and J by 7 bases, with 9 bases between the two germline ends. The CDR3 totals 12 residues. Germline CDR1 reads SEHNR; CDR2 reads FQNEAQ (reference sequence). CDR3 DNA: TGTGCCAGCAGCGCCAATCGGAATGAGCAGTTCTTC. As protein: CASSANRNEQFF.

This clone was seen a few times. The chain uses TRBV19 and TRBJ2-7; TRBD2 aligns across 13 bases. This CDR3 comprises 15 residues. Trimming at V came to 6 bases and at J to 2 bases, leaving 4 bases not matched to a gene. Germline-derived CDR1 and CDR2 are LNHDA and SQIVND (reference sequence). The CDR3 sequence: CASSLTSGGPYEQYF. The CDR3, as DNA: TGTGCCAGTAGCCTGACTAGCGGGGGGCCCTACGAGCAGTACTTC.

The chain is built from TRBV12-5 and TRBJ2-3; possibly TRBD2 for D (6 bases). The V gene's germline CDR1 is LGHNT and CDR2 FRNRAP. The CDR3 runs 15 residues. V lost 1 base and J lost 4, with 12 bases in between. The CDR3 region is CASGLGRESADTQYF. CDR3 coding DNA: TGTGCTAGTGGTTTGGGGAGGGAGTCGGCAGATACGCAGTATTTT.

The J gene is TRBJ2-2, the V gene TRBV5-6; perhaps TRBD2 as D (6 bases). Trimming cost V 4 bases and J 3 bases, with 13 bases left between them. Germline CDR1 and CDR2: SGHDT and YYEEEE. This CDR3 contains 15 residues. The CDR3 coding sequence is TGTGCCAGCAGCCTGACTAGATTGGACACCGGGGAGCTGTTTTTT. This encodes CASSLTRLDTGELFF.